This T cell receptor beta chain stems from a study of T cell repertoires in cytomegalovirus infection. Whole-study findings and limits: Public TCR beta family frequency separated CMV-and-HLA carriers, including in an independent cohort. The ex vivo response was dominated by HLA-C-restricted CMV-specific TCR beta clonotypes.

In its sample, this clonotype was seen a few times. Its antigen is currently unknown. TCRdb fed the reads into MiXCR, producing one record per CDR3 protein. There are 200,000 to 300,000 distinct CDR3 sequences in the sample; 9% to 15% occur only once, and 1.5% to 2% lies in the top ten. In germline, CDR1 is DFQATT, CDR2 SNEGSKA (reference sequence). The CDR3 is made up of 14 amino acids. Trimming at V came to 6 bases and at J to 4 bases, leaving 8 bases not matched to a gene. The chain combines TRBV20-1 with TRBJ1-4; 7 nucleotides line up with TRBD1. Sequenced sample: PBMCs. This TCR was recovered from a human donor in good health (CMV status not recorded). Some clones in this sample may be carry-over from other donors' samples. In nucleotides, the CDR3 is TGCAGTGCACCTAACAGGGGCGTTAATGAAAAACTGTTTTTT. The encoded protein is CSAPNRGVNEKLFF.